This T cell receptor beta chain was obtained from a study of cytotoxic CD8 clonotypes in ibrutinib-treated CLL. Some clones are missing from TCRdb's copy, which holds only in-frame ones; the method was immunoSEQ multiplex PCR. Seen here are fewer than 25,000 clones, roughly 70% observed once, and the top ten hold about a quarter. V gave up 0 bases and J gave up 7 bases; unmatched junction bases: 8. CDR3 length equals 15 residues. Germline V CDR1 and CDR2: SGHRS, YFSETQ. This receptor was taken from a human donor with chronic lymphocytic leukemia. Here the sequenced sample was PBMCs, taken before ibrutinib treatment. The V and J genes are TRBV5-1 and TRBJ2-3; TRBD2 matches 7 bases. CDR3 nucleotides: TGCGCCAGCAGCTTGGAAGTGGGACTACTCCATACGCAGTATTTT. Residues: CASSLEVGLLHTQYF.